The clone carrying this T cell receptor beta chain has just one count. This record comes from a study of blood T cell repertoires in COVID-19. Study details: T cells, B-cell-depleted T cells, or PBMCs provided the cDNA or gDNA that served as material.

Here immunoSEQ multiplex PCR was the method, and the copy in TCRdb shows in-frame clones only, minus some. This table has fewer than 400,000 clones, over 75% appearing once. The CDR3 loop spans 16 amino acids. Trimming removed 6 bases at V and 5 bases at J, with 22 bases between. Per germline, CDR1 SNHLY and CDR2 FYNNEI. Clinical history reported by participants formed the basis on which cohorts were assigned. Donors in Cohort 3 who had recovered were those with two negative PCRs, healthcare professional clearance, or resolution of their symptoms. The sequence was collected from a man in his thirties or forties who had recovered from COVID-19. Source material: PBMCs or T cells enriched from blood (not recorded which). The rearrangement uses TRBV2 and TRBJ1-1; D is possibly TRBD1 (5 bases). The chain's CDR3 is CASSGSGFTVVTEAFF. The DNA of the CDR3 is TGTGCCAGCAGCGGCTCAGGGTTTACGGTGGTGACTGAAGCTTTCTTT.